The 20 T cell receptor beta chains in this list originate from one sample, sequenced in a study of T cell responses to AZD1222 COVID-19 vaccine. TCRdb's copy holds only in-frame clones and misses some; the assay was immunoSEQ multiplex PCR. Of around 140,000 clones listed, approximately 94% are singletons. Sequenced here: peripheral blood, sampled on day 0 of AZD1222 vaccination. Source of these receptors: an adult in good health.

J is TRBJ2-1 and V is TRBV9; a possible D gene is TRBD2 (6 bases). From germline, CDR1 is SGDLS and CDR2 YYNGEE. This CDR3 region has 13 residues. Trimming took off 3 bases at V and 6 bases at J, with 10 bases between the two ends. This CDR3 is CASSGGVGNEQFF. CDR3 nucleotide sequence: TGTGCCAGCAGCGGGGGGGTTGGCAATGAGCAGTTCTTC.

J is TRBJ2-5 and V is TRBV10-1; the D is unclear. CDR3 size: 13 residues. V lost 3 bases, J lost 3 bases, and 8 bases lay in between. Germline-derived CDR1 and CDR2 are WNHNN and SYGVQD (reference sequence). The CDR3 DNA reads TGCGCCAGCAGTGATTTGGAAAAAGAGACCCAGTACTTC. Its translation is CASSDLEKETQYF.

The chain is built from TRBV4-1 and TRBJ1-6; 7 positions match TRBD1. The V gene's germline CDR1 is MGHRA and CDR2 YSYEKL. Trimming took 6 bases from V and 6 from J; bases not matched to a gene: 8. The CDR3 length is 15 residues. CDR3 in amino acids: CASRPGTASNSPLHF. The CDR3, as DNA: TGCGCCAGCAGGCCCGGGACAGCCTCTAATTCACCCCTCCACTTT.

CDR3 sequence: CASRDTGGPTDTQYF. The CDR3, as DNA: TGCGCCAGCAGAGATACAGGGGGACCCACAGATACGCAGTATTTT. The chain carries TRBV10-2 and TRBJ2-3; 8 nucleotides align to TRBD1. J was trimmed by 2 bases and V by 6 bases; bases with no gene match: 7. The CDR3 runs to 15 residues. Germline V gives CDR1 WSHSY, CDR2 SAAADI.

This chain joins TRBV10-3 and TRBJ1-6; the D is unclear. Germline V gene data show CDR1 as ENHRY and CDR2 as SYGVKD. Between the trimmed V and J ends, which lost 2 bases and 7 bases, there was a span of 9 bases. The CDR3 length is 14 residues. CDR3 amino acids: CAISEGHQNSPLHF. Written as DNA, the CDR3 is TGTGCCATCAGTGAGGGGCATCAAAATTCACCCCTCCACTTT.

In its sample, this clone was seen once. The DNA for the CDR3 is TGTGCCAGCGGCGAGACCCGGGGAGAGACCCAGTACTTC. Its translation is CASGETRGETQYF. The chain uses TRBV11-2 and TRBJ2-5, with D possibly being TRBD2 (5 bases). The CDR3 has 13 amino acids. Germline CDR1 and CDR2: SGHAT and FQNNGV. V shed 8 bases and J shed 4 bases, with 14 bases lying between them. The full variable domain, in which reference TRBV11-2 and TRBJ2-5 provide the parts outside the CDR3, is EAGVAQSPRYKIIEKRQSVAFWCNPISGHATLYWYQQILGQGPKLLIQFQNNGVVDDSQLPKDRFSAERLKGVDSTLKIQPAKLEDSAVYLCASGETRGETQYFGPGTRLLVL.

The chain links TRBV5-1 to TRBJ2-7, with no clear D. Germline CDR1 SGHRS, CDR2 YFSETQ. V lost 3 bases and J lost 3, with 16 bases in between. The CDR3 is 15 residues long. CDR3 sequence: CASSSTGSRDYEQYF. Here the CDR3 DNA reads TGCGCCAGCAGCTCTACCGGGTCAAGGGACTACGAGCAGTACTTC.

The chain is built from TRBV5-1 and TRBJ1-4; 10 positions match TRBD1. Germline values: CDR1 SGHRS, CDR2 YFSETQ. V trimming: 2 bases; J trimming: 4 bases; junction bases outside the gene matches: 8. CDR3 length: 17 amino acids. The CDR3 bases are TGCGCCAGCAGCTTTCTTGCGGGACAGGGGCGTAATGAAAAACTGTTTTTT. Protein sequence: CASSFLAGQGRNEKLFF.

CDR3 sequence (DNA): TGTGCCAGCAGTTTCGGACAGGCACCGAATGAAAAACTGTTTTTT. This encodes CASSFGQAPNEKLFF. The V call is TRBV11-2, the J call TRBJ1-4, with TRBD1 identical over 7 bases. Germline V gene lookup returns CDR1 SGHAT and CDR2 FQNNGV. Trimming took 6 bases from V and 5 from J; bases not matched to a gene: 9. The CDR3 contains 15 residues.

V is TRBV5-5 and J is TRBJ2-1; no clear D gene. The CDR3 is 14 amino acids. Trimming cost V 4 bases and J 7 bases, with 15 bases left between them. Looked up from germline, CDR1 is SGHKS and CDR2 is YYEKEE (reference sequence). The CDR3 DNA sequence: TGTGCCAGCAGCCCAAGTACCGCCGGGAATGAGCAGTTCTTC. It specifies CASSPSTAGNEQFF.

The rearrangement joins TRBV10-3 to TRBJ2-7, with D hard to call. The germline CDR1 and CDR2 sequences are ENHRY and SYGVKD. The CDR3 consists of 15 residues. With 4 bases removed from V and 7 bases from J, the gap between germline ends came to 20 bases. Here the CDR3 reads CAISGNPGLSWEQYF. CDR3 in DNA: TGTGCCATCAGTGGCAACCCGGGCCTATCTTGGGAGCAGTACTTC.

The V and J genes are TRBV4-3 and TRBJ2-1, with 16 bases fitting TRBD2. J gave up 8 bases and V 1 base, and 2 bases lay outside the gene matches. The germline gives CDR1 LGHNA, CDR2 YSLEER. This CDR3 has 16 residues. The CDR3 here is CASSQVGLAGGDEQFF. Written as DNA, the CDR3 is TGCGCCAGCAGCCAAGTGGGACTAGCGGGGGGGGATGAGCAGTTCTTC.

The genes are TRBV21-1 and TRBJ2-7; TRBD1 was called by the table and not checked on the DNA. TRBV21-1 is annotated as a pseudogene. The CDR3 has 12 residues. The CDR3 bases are TGTGCCAGCAGCAGAGGGGGCTACGAGCAGTACTTC. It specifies CASSRGGYEQYF.

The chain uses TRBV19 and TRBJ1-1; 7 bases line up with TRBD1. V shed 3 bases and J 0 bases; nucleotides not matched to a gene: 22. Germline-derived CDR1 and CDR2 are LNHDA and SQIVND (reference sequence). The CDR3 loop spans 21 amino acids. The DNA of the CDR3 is TGTGCCAGTAGTATCCCTCACCTAGGGGGCGCGGGAGGCCATATGAACACTGAAGCTTTCTTT. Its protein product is CASSIPHLGGAGGHMNTEAFF.

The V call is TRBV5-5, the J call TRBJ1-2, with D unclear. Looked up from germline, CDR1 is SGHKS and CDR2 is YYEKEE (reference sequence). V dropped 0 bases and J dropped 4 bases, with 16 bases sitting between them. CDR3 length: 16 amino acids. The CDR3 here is CASSLAYTPGGYGYTF. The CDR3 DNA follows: TGTGCCAGCAGCTTGGCCTATACCCCGGGAGGCTATGGCTACACCTTC.

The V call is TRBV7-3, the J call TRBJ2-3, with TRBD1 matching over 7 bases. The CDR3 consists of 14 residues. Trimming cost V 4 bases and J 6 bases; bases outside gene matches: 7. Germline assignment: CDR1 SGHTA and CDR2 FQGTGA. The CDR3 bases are TGTGCCAGCAGCTCACAGGGGACGATCGATACGCAGTATTTT. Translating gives CASSSQGTIDTQYF.

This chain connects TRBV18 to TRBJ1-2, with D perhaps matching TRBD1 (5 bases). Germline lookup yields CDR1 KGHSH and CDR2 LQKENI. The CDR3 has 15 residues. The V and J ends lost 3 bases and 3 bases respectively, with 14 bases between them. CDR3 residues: CASSPGLLGDYGYTF. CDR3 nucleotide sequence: TGTGCCAGCTCACCGGGTTTACTGGGGGACTATGGCTACACCTTC.

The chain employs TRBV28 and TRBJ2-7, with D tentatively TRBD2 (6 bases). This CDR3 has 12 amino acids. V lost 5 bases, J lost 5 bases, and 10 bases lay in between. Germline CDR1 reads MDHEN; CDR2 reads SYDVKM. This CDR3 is CASSGGIDEQYF. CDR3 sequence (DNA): TGTGCCAGCAGTGGGGGGATCGACGAGCAGTACTTC.

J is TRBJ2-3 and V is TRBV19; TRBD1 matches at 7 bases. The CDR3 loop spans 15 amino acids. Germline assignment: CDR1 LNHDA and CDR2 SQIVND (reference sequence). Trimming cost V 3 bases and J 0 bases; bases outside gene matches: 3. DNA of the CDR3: TGTGCCAGTAGTATCACAGGGGCTAGCACAGATACGCAGTATTTT. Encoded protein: CASSITGASTDTQYF.

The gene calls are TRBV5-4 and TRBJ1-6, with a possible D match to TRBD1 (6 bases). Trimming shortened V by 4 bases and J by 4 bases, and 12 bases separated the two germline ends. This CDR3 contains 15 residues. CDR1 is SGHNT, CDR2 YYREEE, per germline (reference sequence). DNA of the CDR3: TGTGCCAGCAGCACCGGACAGACTTATAATTCACCCCTCCACTTT. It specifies CASSTGQTYNSPLHF. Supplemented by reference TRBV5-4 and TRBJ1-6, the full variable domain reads ETGVTQSPTHLIKTRGQQVTLRCSSQSGHNTVSWYQQALGQGPQFIFQYYREEENGRGNFPPRFSGLQFPNYSSELNVNALELDDSALYLCASSTGQTYNSPLHFGNGTRLTVT.